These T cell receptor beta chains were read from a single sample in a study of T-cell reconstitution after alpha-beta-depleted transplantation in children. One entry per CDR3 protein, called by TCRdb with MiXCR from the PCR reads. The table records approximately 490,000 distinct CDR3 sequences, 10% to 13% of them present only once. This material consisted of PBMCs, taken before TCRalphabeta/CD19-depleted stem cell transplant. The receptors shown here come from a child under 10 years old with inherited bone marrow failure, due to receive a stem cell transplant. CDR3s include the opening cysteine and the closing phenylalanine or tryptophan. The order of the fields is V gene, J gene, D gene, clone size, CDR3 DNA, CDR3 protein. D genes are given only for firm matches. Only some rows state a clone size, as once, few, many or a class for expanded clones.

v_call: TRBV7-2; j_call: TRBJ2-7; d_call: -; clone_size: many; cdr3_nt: TGTGCCAGCAGCCGGTCGGCGGCCCGAACCTACGAGCAGTACTTC; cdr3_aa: CASSRSAARTYEQYF
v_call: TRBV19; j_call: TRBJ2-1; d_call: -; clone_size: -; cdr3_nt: TGTGCCAGTAGTAGAGGGCCCATCTCACCAGATGAGCAGTTCTTC; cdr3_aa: CASSRGPISPDEQFF
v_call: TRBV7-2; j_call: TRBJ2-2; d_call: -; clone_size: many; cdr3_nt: TGTGCCAGCAGCTTATATGGGAACACCGGGGAGCTGTTTTTT; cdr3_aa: CASSLYGNTGELFF
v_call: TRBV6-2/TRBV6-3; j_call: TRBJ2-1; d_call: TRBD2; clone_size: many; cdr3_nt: TGTGCCAGCAGTTACCGGGGGACTAGCGGTAATGAGCAGTTCTTC; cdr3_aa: CASSYRGTSGNEQFF
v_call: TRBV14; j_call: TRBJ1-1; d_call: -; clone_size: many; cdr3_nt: TGTGCCAGCAGCCCGGGGCCGGGACTGAACACTGAAGCTTTCTTT; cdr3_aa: CASSPGPGLNTEAFF
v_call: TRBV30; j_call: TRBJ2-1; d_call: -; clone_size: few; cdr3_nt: TGTGCCTGGAGGATCGGCGGGAACAATGAGCAGTTCTTC; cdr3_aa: CAWRIGGNNEQFF
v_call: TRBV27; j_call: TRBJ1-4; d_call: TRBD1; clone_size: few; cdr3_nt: TGTGCCAGCAGTTCCTCCAACAGGGGGCTGGGAGAAAAACTGTTTTTT; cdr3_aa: CASSSSNRGLGEKLFF
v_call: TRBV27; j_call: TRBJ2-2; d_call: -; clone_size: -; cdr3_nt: TGTGCCACCCTTTCTCCACCCGGGGAGCTGTTTTTT; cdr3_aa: CATLSPPGELFF
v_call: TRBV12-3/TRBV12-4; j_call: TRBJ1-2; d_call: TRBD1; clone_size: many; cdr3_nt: TGTGCCAGCAGTACCTCGACAGGGTACGGCTACACCTTC; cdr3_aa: CASSTSTGYGYTF
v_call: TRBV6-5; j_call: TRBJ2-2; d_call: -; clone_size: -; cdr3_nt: TGTGCCAGCAGTTGGGCGGAAAACACCGGGGAGCTGTTTTTT; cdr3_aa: CASSWAENTGELFF
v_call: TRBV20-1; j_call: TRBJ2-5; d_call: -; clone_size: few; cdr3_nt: TGCAGTGCTAGAGATCCGACCGACCTAGCTTGGGATTTGGAGGAAGAGACCCAGTACTTC; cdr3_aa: CSARDPTDLAWDLEEETQYF
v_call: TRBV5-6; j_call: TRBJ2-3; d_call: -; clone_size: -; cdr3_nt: TGTGCCAGCAGCCACGGACCAGTGTCAGATACGCAGTATTTT; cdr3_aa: CASSHGPVSDTQYF
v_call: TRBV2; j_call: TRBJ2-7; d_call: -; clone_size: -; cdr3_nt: TGTGCCAGCAGCCCTCACAGTCTTCCCGGCTACGAGCAGTACTTC; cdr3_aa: CASSPHSLPGYEQYF
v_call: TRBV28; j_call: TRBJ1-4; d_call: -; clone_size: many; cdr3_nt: TGTGCCAGCAGTTTATTCTCCTCTAGTGAAAAACTGTTTTTT; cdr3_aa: CASSLFSSSEKLFF
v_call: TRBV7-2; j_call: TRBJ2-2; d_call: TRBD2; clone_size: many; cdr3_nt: TGTGCCAGCAGCTTAGCGTCCCTAGCGGGAGGGCCTCGAACCGGGGAGCTGTTTTTT; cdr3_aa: CASSLASLAGGPRTGELFF
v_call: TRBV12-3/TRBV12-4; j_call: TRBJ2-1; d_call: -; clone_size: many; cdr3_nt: TGTGCCAGCAGTTTCCTGATTAGGAATGAGCAGTTCTTC; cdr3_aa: CASSFLIRNEQFF
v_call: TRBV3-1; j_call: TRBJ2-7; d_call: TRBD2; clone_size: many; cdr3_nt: TGTGCCAGCAGCCATCTGACTAGCGGGGGGCCTACCTACGAGCAGTACTTC; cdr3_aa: CASSHLTSGGPTYEQYF
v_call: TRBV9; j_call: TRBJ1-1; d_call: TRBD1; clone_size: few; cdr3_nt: TGTGCCAGCAGCGCTCCGGGACAGGGCACCATGAACACTGAAGCTTTCTTT; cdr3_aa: CASSAPGQGTMNTEAFF
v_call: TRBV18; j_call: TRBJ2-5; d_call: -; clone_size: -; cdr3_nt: TGTGCCAGCTCACCAGGGGGCAGGGCTCCCCAAGAGACCCAGTACTTC; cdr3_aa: CASSPGGRAPQETQYF
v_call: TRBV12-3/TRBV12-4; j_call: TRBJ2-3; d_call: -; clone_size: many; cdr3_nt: TGTGCCAGCAGTTTCGGGAGAAGGACAGATACGCAGTATTTT; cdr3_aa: CASSFGRRTDTQYF
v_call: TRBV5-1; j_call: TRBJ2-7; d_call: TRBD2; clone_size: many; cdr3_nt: TGCGCCAGCAGCCCCCGGGAGGGTAGCGGGAGCTACGAGCAGTACTTC; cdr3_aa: CASSPREGSGSYEQYF
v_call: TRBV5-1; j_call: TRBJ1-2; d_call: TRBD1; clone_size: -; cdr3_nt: TGCGGCAGCAGCTGGACAGGGGGCGATGGCTACACCTTC; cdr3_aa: CGSSWTGGDGYTF
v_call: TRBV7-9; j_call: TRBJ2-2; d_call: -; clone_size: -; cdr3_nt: TGTGCCAGCAGCTGGGTCGGTTACAAACCGAACACCGGGGAGCTGTTTTTT; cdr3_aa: CASSWVGYKPNTGELFF
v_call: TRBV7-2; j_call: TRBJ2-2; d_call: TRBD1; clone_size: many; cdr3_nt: TGTGCCAGCAGCTGGGACAGGGGCACCGGGGAGCTGTTTTTT; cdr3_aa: CASSWDRGTGELFF
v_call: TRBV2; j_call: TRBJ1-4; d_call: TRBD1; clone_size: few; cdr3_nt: TGTGCCAGCATGGGGACAGTTAATGAAAAACTGTTTTTT; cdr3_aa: CASMGTVNEKLFF
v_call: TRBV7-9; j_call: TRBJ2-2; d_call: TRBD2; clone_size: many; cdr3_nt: TGTGCCAGCAGCTGGACTAGCGGGGAACGGAACACCGGGGAGCTGTTTTTT; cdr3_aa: CASSWTSGERNTGELFF
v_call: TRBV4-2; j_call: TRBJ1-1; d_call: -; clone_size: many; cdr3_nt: TGTGCCAGCGGGGCCGGGGCTACTGAAGCTTTCTTT; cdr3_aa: CASGAGATEAFF
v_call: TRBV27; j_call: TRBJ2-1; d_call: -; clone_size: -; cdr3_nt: TGTGCCAGCAGTCACCTTTGGGACCCAGGATCGGATGAGCAGTTCTTC; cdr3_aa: CASSHLWDPGSDEQFF